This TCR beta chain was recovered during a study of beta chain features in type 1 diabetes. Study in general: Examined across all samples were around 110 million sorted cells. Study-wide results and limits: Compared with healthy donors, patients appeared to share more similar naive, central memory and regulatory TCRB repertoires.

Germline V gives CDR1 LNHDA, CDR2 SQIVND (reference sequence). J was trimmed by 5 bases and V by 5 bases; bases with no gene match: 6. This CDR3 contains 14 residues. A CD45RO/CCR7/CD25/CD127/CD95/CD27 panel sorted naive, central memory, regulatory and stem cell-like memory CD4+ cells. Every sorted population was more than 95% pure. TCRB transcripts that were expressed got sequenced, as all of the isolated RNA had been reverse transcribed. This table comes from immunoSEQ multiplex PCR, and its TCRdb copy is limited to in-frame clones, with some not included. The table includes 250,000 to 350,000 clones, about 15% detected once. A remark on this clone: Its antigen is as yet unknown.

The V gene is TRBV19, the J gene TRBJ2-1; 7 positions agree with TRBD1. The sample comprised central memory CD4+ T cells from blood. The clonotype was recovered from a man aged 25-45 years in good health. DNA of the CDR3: TGTGCCAGTAGTTCCCGGGACAGAAACAATGAGCAGTTCTTC. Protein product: CASSSRDRNNEQFF.